This passage covers 4 T cell receptor beta chains from one sample sequenced in a study of blood T cell repertoires in COVID-19. Sequencing was performed with immunoSEQ multiplex PCR; in TCRdb, only in-frame clones are kept and a portion is missing. The sample records 150,000 to 200,000 clones, about three quarters being singletons. Sequenced input: peripheral blood. These receptor sequences come from a woman aged 70 to 79 with acute or convalescent COVID-19.

The V gene is TRBV6-5, the J gene TRBJ2-1; TRBD2 aligns across 11 bases. V was clipped by 4 bases and J by 4 bases; unmatched bases: 6. CDR1 is MNHEY, CDR2 SVGAGI, per germline. CDR3 length: 16 residues. This CDR3 reads CASSSLLAGDYNEQFF. CDR3 nucleotides: TGTGCCAGCAGTTCCCTACTAGCGGGAGATTACAATGAGCAGTTCTTC.

This rearrangement joins TRBV4-1 to TRBJ2-2; D is unresolved. V lost 6 bases and J lost 0, with 5 bases in between. The CDR3 has 13 residues. Germline V gives CDR1 MGHRA, CDR2 YSYEKL. The CDR3 nucleotides are TGCGCCAGCAGTGGAGCGAACACCGGGGAGCTGTTTTTT. Its protein product is CASSGANTGELFF.

DNA for the CDR3: TGTGCCAGCAGTTTAAGCGGGAGGCGTGAGCAGTACTTC. It translates to CASSLSGRREQYF. This rearrangement joins TRBV12-3 or TRBV12-4 to TRBJ2-7, with 9 bases matching TRBD2. CDR3 length: 13 amino acids. J lost 7 bases, V lost 2 bases, and 3 bases had no gene match.

This chain links TRBV2 with TRBJ2-7, with 9 positions matching TRBD1. The CDR3 runs 13 residues. The germline V gene encodes CDR1 SNHLY and CDR2 FYNNEI. J gave up 5 bases and V 6 bases, and 5 bases lay outside the gene matches. CDR3 residues: CASSPGQGNEQYF. CDR3 nucleotides: TGTGCCAGCAGCCCGGGACAGGGAAACGAGCAGTACTTC.